This T cell receptor (beta chain) is drawn from a study of T cells after somatic rescue of genetic block. TCRdb keeps only in-frame clones here, not all; method: immunoSEQ multiplex PCR. This table holds fewer than 15,000 clones, under 80% found once. Sequencing was done on a sample of peripheral blood mononuclear cells (PBMCs). This receptor was taken from a man between 18 and 29 years old.

In DNA, the CDR3 is TGTGCCAGCAGCGAGGGACTAGCGGACTATCAAGAGACCCAGTACTTC. This sequence encodes CASSEGLADYQETQYF. This chain uses TRBV13 with TRBJ2-5; 11 bases fit TRBD2. Trimming removed 5 bases from V and 2 bases from J; junction bases left unmatched: 7. CDR3 length: 16 amino acids. The germline gives CDR1 PRHDT, CDR2 FYEKMQ (reference sequence).